This T cell receptor beta chain is from a study of glioma-infiltrating T cells. V lost 10 bases to trimming and J lost 2 bases, with 16 bases between them. The CDR3 is 14 amino acids. Germline V gene sequence: CDR1 MDHEN, CDR2 SYDVKM. Amplification of TCR alpha and beta CDR3 regions from RNA used iRepertoire nested multiplex PCR. TCRdb fed the multiplex PCR reads into MiXCR, producing one record per CDR3 protein. Of approximately 100,000 distinct CDR3 sequences in the sample, about 30% were seen once. The V and J genes are TRBV28 and TRBJ2-3, with D possibly matching TRBD2 (6 bases). This sequence was found in a human donor with low-grade glioma or glioblastoma, undergoing nonglioma brain surgery, or in good health (not recorded which). The sample consisted of glioma tissue, nonneoplastic brain tissue, or PBMCs (not recorded which). The CDR3 protein is CATLGTRNTDTQYF. The CDR3 bases are TGTGCCACCCTGGGGACTCGAAACACAGATACGCAGTATTTT.